The 25 T cell receptor beta chains listed next were all sequenced from one sample in a study of T cell responses to AZD1222 COVID-19 vaccine. Using immunoSEQ multiplex PCR, the repertoire was profiled, and TCRdb retains in-frame clones only, with some absent. The sample holds roughly 99,000 clones, around 89% seen once. The source was peripheral blood, collected on day 0 of AZD1222 vaccination. The receptors were gathered from an adult in good health.

The chain is built from TRBV6-4 and TRBJ2-2, with 12 bases matching TRBD2. The CDR3 contains 17 residues. CDR1 and CDR2 from the germline V gene are MRHNA and SNTAGT. The V segment lost 0 bases and the J segment 1 base; nucleotides outside the gene matches: 0. CDR3 protein: CASSDSLAGGNTGELFF. The CDR3 coding sequence is TGTGCCAGCAGTGACTCACTAGCGGGAGGGAACACCGGGGAGCTGTTTTTT.

The V call is TRBV28, the J call TRBJ2-1; 8 nucleotides align to TRBD2. The V gene's germline CDR1 is MDHEN and CDR2 SYDVKM. This CDR3 is 14 amino acids long. Germline trimming cut 1 base from V and 6 bases from J; bases unmatched to any gene: 2. The CDR3 nucleotides are TGTGCCAGCAGTTTATACGGGAGGGTCAATGAGCAGTTCTTC. Residues: CASSLYGRVNEQFF.

The gene calls are TRBV19 and TRBJ1-3; unclear D gene. This CDR3 region has 15 residues. Germline V gene sequence: CDR1 LNHDA, CDR2 SQIVND (reference sequence). V was clipped by 3 bases and J by 4 bases, with 13 bases between them. CDR3: CASSISGVYGNTIYF. The CDR3 nucleotides read TGTGCCAGTAGTATTAGCGGGGTATACGGAAACACCATATATTTT.

The chain uses TRBV28 and TRBJ2-1; 14 bases fit TRBD2. Germline V gene lookup returns CDR1 MDHEN and CDR2 SYDVKM. The CDR3 consists of 15 residues. Trimming at V came to 5 bases and at J to 6 bases, leaving 3 bases not matched to a gene. This chain's CDR3 is CASSATSGRANEQFF. The CDR3 bases are TGTGCCAGCAGTGCGACTAGCGGGAGGGCCAATGAGCAGTTCTTC.

The chain joins TRBV6-5 to TRBJ1-1; D is possibly TRBD1 (6 bases). V gave up 6 bases and J gave up 5 bases, with 16 bases separating them. The CDR3 runs 14 residues. Per the germline V gene, CDR1 is MNHEY and CDR2 is SVGAGI. CDR3 loop: CASRITGMGTEAFF. CDR3 bases: TGTGCCAGCAGGATAACAGGGATGGGAACTGAAGCTTTCTTT.

V usage is TRBV5-6 and J usage is TRBJ2-7; D remains ambiguous. The CDR3 loop spans 15 amino acids. The ends were cut back, 0 bases at V and 1 base at J, with 11 bases in the middle. Germline loops: CDR1 SGHDT, CDR2 YYEEEE. The CDR3 coding sequence is TGTGCCAGCAGCTTGGTCTCCTCGTCTTCCTACGAGCAGTACTTC. Translated, it gives CASSLVSSSSYEQYF.

The J gene is TRBJ2-2, the V gene TRBV27; D may match TRBD1 or TRBD2 (6 bases each). CDR3 size: 15 residues. Trimming took 5 bases from V and 1 from J, leaving 11 bases between them. Germline CDR1 MNHEY, CDR2 SMNVEV (reference sequence). The CDR3 loop is CASSRGARNTGELFF. The CDR3, as DNA: TGTGCCAGCAGTAGGGGGGCTAGGAACACCGGGGAGCTGTTTTTT.

The V and J genes are TRBV29-1 and TRBJ1-4; TRBD1 is a possible D gene (5 bases). The V gene's germline CDR1 is SQVTM and CDR2 ANQGSEA. This CDR3 is 16 amino acids long. Trimming took off 4 bases at V and 0 bases at J, with 15 bases between the two ends. DNA for the CDR3: TGCAGCGTTGCCCTCGGGCGGGGCGCAACTAATGAAAAACTGTTTTTT. Its protein is CSVALGRGATNEKLFF.

The V gene is TRBV5-4, the J gene TRBJ1-5; D is perhaps TRBD1 (5 bases). This CDR3 contains 16 residues. CDR1 SGHNT and CDR2 YYREEE come from the germline V gene (reference sequence). Trimming left V 3 bases short and J 1 base short, with 14 bases between. CDR3 in DNA: TGTGCCAGCAGCTACGGGGGTGGGGGAAGCAATCAGCCCCAGCATTTT. It translates to CASSYGGGGSNQPQHF.

The chain uses TRBV28 and TRBJ1-1, with TRBD1 identical over 7 bases. The CDR3 is 13 amino acids. V lost 5 bases and J lost 5; bases outside the gene matches: 5. The germline CDR1 and CDR2 sequences are MDHEN and SYDVKM. The CDR3 spells CASSRTGETEAFF. CDR3 coding DNA: TGTGCCAGCAGTCGAACAGGGGAAACTGAAGCTTTCTTT. The full variable domain, completed using reference TRBV28 and TRBJ1-1, is DVKVTQSSRYLVKRTGEKVFLECVQDMDHENMFWYRQDPGLGLRLIYFSYDVKMKEKGDIPEGYSVSREKKERFSLILESASTNQTSMYLCASSRTGETEAFFGQGTRLTVV.

V gene TRBV28 combines with J gene TRBJ1-2; 9 nucleotides match TRBD1. After removal of 5 bases from V and 3 bases from J, the junction contained 7 bases not matched to a gene. This CDR3 is 15 amino acids long. Germline V lookup: CDR1 MDHEN, CDR2 SYDVKM. The CDR3 region has the DNA TGTGCCAGCAGTAAAACTACAGGGGGCTACTATGGCTACACCTTC. Protein product: CASSKTTGGYYGYTF.

The V gene is TRBV10-2, the J gene TRBJ2-1, with D hard to call. This CDR3 spans 12 amino acids. Deletions cut 8 bases from V and 8 bases from J, with 13 bases between. CDR1 is WSHSY and CDR2 is SAAADI in the germline V gene. CDR3 in DNA: TGCGCCAGCCCAGTGAAGGCGTATGAGCAGTTCTTC. Its protein product is CASPVKAYEQFF.

This clone was seen once. The chain carries TRBV21-1 and TRBJ2-7; TRBD2 is taken as the D call from the table, unchecked against the DNA. TRBV21-1 has pseudogene status. The CDR3 spans 14 residues. The CDR3 spells CASSGGGRSYEQYF. DNA for the CDR3: TGTGCCAGCAGCGGGGGAGGGCGCTCCTACGAGCAGTACTTC.

This rearrangement joins TRBV19 to TRBJ1-3; D is perhaps TRBD1 (5 bases). The germline gives CDR1 LNHDA, CDR2 SQIVND (reference sequence). Deletions cut 7 bases from V and 0 bases from J, with 13 bases between. This CDR3 region has 15 residues. CDR3 nucleotides: TGTGCCAGTACTCCCAGGGACTTCTCTGGAAACACCATATATTTT. Translated, it gives CASTPRDFSGNTIYF.

The chain employs TRBV7-8 and TRBJ2-1, with a tentative D call TRBD1 (5 bases). The CDR3 length is 15 residues. The V end was cut by 5 bases, the J end by 0 bases, with 11 bases between. CDR1 and CDR2 from the germline V gene are SGHVS and FQNEAQ. This CDR3 is CASSPQASSYNEQFF. In DNA, the CDR3 is TGTGCCAGCAGCCCACAGGCCAGCTCCTACAATGAGCAGTTCTTC.

In this sample, this clone turned up once. The chain joins TRBV27 to TRBJ1-1, with D tentatively TRBD1 (6 bases). CDR1 is MNHEY, CDR2 SMNVEV, per germline (reference sequence). V lost 0 bases and J 3 bases, leaving 8 bases between the germline ends. This CDR3 has 14 amino acids. This CDR3 reads CASSLSTGHTEAFF. The DNA of the CDR3 is TGTGCCAGCAGTTTATCAACAGGGCACACTGAAGCTTTCTTT.

The V gene is TRBV11-3, the J gene TRBJ2-7, with 8 positions matching TRBD1. V lost 4 bases to trimming and J lost 6 bases; unmatched junction nucleotides: 11. In germline, CDR1 is SGHNT, CDR2 YENEEA. The CDR3 covers 15 residues. DNA of the CDR3: TGTGCCAGCAGCTCGTCCGACAGGGGAGTGTTCGAGCAGTACTTC. Translated: CASSSSDRGVFEQYF.

As for this clone: A junction end diverges from the germline sequence, so it may reflect a read error. The gene calls are TRBV29-1 and TRBJ2-2, with 9 bases aligning to TRBD2. Germline CDR1 SQVTM, CDR2 ANQGSEA. CDR3 length equals 15 residues. CDR3 sequence reads: CSAEKAGGRTGELFF. DNA for the CDR3: TGCAGCGCTGAAAAGGCGGGAGGGCGCACCGGGGAGCTGTTTTTT.

The chain uses TRBV4-1 and TRBJ2-5, with 10 nucleotides matching TRBD2. CDR1 is MGHRA and CDR2 is YSYEKL in the germline V gene. Trimming took 1 base from V and 2 from J; bases not matched to a gene: 7. The CDR3 spans 17 residues. The CDR3 loop reads CASSQVASGRGQETQYF. DNA for the CDR3: TGCGCCAGCAGCCAAGTGGCTAGCGGGAGAGGGCAAGAGACCCAGTACTTC.

The genes are TRBV6-5 and TRBJ2-7, with D perhaps being TRBD1 or TRBD2 (5 bases each). Germline V gene sequence: CDR1 MNHEY, CDR2 SVGAGI. CDR3 length equals 16 residues. V lost 0 bases and J lost 2, with 14 bases in between. CDR3 in DNA: TGTGCCAGCAGTTACTCGCTTGCGAGGGGTACCTACGAGCAGTACTTC. This sequence encodes CASSYSLARGTYEQYF.

This clone appeared a single time. This chain connects TRBV7-3 to TRBJ2-2, with 16 bases matching TRBD2. Losses at the gene ends were 4 bases for V and 1 base for J; bases not matched to a gene: 3. From germline, CDR1 is SGHTA and CDR2 FQGTGA. CDR3 length: 18 amino acids. CDR3 region: CASSSGLAGGQNTGELFF. The CDR3 DNA sequence: TGTGCCAGCAGCTCGGGACTAGCGGGAGGGCAGAACACCGGGGAGCTGTTTTTT. Combining the CDR3 with reference TRBV7-3 and TRBJ2-2 gives the whole variable domain GAGVSQTPSNKVTEKGKYVELRCDPISGHTALYWYRQSLGQGPEFLIYFQGTGAADDSGLPNDRFFAVRPEGSVSTLKIQRTERGDSAVYLCASSSGLAGGQNTGELFFGEGSRLTVL.

V is TRBV5-5 and J is TRBJ2-1; the match to TRBD1 covers 7 bases. CDR1 SGHKS and CDR2 YYEKEE come from the germline V gene (reference sequence). The CDR3 is made up of 16 amino acids. The trim removed 0 bases at V and 4 bases at J, leaving 7 bases unmatched. CDR3 coding DNA: TGTGCCAGCAGCTTGGCGTTTTGGGACAGATACAATGAGCAGTTCTTC. Translation gives CASSLAFWDRYNEQFF.

This chain connects TRBV4-3 to TRBJ1-3; D remains unclear. The CDR3 is 15 amino acids. V gave up 1 base and J gave up 1 base, with 8 bases separating them. CDR1 and CDR2 from the germline V gene are LGHNA and YSLEER. The DNA for the CDR3 is TGCGCCAGCAGCCAAGGCGGACTATCTGGAAACACCATATATTTT. This sequence encodes CASSQGGLSGNTIYF.

The chain combines TRBV6-2 or TRBV6-3 with TRBJ1-6, with a tentative D call TRBD1 (5 bases). The CDR3 is 14 residues long. V dropped 6 bases and J dropped 9 bases, with 15 bases sitting between them. Germline V lookup: CDR1 MNHEY, CDR2 SVGEGT. The CDR3 is CASSFRVILSPLHF. The CDR3, as DNA: TGTGCCAGCAGCTTCAGGGTCATCCTTTCACCCCTCCACTTT.

The chain is built from TRBV27 and TRBJ2-7; TRBD1 agrees at 10 bases. This CDR3 spans 15 amino acids. CDR1 MNHEY and CDR2 SMNVEV come from the germline V gene (reference sequence). V lost 3 bases to trimming and J lost 2 bases; unmatched junction nucleotides: 4. The CDR3 sequence: CASSLTGGDAYEQYF. The DNA of the CDR3 is TGTGCCAGCAGTTTGACAGGGGGCGACGCCTACGAGCAGTACTTC.